This T cell receptor (beta chain) was observed in a study of early T cells in non-severe SARS-CoV-2 infection. About the study: From unsorted whole blood, bulk RNA was sequenced, and the chains remained unpaired. General study findings and limits: Using VDJdb, the matching emphasized anti-spike CD8 responses while missing private and CD4 specificities.

This clonotype occurred a few times. The antigen remains unidentified. Researchers tagged individual cDNA molecules with unique molecular identifiers. TCRdb called the 5' RACE reads again in MiXCR, with one record for every CDR3 protein. This table holds approximately 58,000 distinct CDR3 sequences, roughly 10% found once. The V end lost 4 bases, the J end lost 0 bases, and 6 bases lay between the germline ends. The CDR3 extends over 13 amino acids. Germline assignment: CDR1 LNHNV and CDR2 YYDKDF (reference sequence). The V call is TRBV15, the J call TRBJ1-1; D call uncertain. The receptor was derived from an adult who was a healthcare worker with PCR-confirmed SARS-CoV-2 infection or an uninfected control (not recorded which). The sequencing input was whole blood. The CDR3 loop is CATSTDVNTEAFF. As DNA, the CDR3 is TGTGCCACCAGCACCGACGTGAACACTGAAGCTTTCTTT.